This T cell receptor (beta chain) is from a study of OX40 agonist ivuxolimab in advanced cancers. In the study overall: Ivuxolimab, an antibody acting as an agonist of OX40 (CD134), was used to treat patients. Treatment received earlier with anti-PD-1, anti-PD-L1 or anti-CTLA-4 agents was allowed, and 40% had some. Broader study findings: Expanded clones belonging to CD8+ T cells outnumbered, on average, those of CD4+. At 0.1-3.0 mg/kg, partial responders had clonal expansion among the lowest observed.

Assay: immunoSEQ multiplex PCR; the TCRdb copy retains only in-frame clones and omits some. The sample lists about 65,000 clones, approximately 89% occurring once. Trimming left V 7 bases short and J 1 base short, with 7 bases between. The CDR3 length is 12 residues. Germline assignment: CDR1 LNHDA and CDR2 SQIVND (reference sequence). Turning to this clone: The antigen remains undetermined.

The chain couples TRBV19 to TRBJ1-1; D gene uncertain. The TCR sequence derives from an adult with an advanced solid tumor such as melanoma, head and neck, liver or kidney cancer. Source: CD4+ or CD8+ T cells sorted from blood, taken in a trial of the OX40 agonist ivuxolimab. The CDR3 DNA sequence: TGTGCCAGTAAACACTGGAACACTGAAGCTTTCTTT. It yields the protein CASKHWNTEAFF.